The 3 T cell receptor beta chains below come from one sample, sequenced in a study of CD8+ T cells in alopecia areata. Extracted RNA was reverse transcribed into cDNA, the sequencing template. Repertoires were generated with immunoSEQ multiplex PCR, while TCRdb's copy carries only in-frame clones and drops some. The table shows about 260,000 clones, with 50% to 75% occurring only once. Treatment noted: oral pan-JAK inhibitor, 5-10 mg twice daily. The input for sequencing was CD4+ T cells sorted from blood, taken at roughly week 53, from a patient treated with tofacitinib. Receptors originate from a human donor with alopecia areata.

The genes are TRBV30 and TRBJ2-2; D is undetermined. V was pared by 5 bases and J by 0 bases, with 4 bases between. This CDR3 has 12 residues. In germline, CDR1 is GTSNPN, CDR2 SVGIG (reference sequence). The CDR3 is CAWDSNTGELFF. The CDR3 DNA reads as TGTGCCTGGGACTCGAACACCGGGGAGCTGTTTTTT. The full variable domain, rest sourced from reference TRBV30 and TRBJ2-2, is SQTIHQWPATLVQPVGSPLSLECTVEGTSNPNLYWYRQAAGRGLQLLFYSVGIGQISSEVPQNLSASRPQDRQFILSSKKLLLSDSGFYLCAWDSNTGELFFGEGSRLTVL.

CDR3 protein: CASSWRGDNEKLFF. DNA of the CDR3: TGTGCCAGCAGCTGGAGGGGTGATAATGAAAAACTGTTTTTT. The chain links TRBV9 to TRBJ1-4; a weak D match, TRBD1 (5 bases). The germline gives CDR1 SGDLS, CDR2 YYNGEE. This CDR3 spans 14 amino acids. V was clipped by 4 bases and J by 4 bases, with 11 bases between them. Together with reference TRBV9 and TRBJ1-4, the CDR3 gives the full variable domain: DSGVTQTPKHLITATGQRVTLRCSPRSGDLSVYWYQQSLDQGLQFLIQYYNGEERAKGNILERFSAQQFPDLHSELNLSSLELGDSALYFCASSWRGDNEKLFFGSGTQLSVL.

The V and J genes are TRBV9 and TRBJ1-1; D ambiguous. This CDR3 is 14 amino acids long. CDR1 and CDR2 (germline): SGDLS, YYNGEE. V lost 0 bases and J lost 1, with 7 bases in between. CDR3 bases: TGTGCCAGCAGCGTAGCTCTGGGGAACACTGAAGCTTTCTTT. Its protein product is CASSVALGNTEAFF.